The 25 T cell receptor beta chains given below trace back to one sample, sequenced in a study of T-cell reconstitution after alpha-beta-depleted transplantation in children. A TCRbeta library incorporating unique molecular identifiers was prepared. MiXCR, applied by TCRdb to the PCR reads, yields one record per CDR3 protein. In the table there are around 420,000 distinct CDR3 sequences, about 16% of which are singletons. Sample: PBMCs, mostly from graft donor cells, taken 360 days after TCRalphabeta/CD19-depleted stem cell transplant. These receptors all stem from a boy under two years old who had a stem cell transplant for Wiskott-Aldrich syndrome, so the T cells may come from the graft donor.

This clonotype was observed at least ten times. V usage is TRBV12-3 or TRBV12-4 and J usage is TRBJ2-1; 9 bases map to TRBD1. The J segment lost 8 bases and the V segment lost 7 bases, leaving 12 bases of the junction unmatched. The CDR3 runs to 15 residues. The CDR3 sequence: CASTHFPDRGDEQFF. The CDR3 DNA is TGTGCCAGCACCCATTTTCCGGACAGGGGCGATGAGCAGTTCTTC.

This sequence joins TRBV7-9 and TRBJ2-1; 11 bases fit TRBD2. CDR1 is SEHNR and CDR2 is FQNEAQ in the germline V gene (reference sequence). The ends lost 5 bases at V and 2 bases at J; junction bases unmatched: 8. The CDR3 totals 17 residues. The CDR3 spells CASSPTSGSSPYNEQFF. The CDR3 DNA is TGTGCCAGCAGCCCAACTAGCGGGAGTTCCCCCTACAATGAGCAGTTCTTC.

The chain links TRBV7-2 to TRBJ1-1; D remains unclear. This CDR3 is built from 13 residues. The V and J ends lost 7 bases and 1 base respectively, with 10 bases between them. CDR1 and CDR2 from the germline V gene are SGHTA and FQGNSA. The CDR3 region is CASTLDRNTEAFF. DNA for the CDR3: TGTGCCAGCACCCTGGACCGGAACACTGAAGCTTTCTTT.

The gene calls are TRBV12-3 or TRBV12-4 and TRBJ1-5; TRBD1 aligns across 7 bases. The CDR3 is 11 residues long. Germline trimming cut 6 bases from V and 15 bases from J; bases unmatched to any gene: 8. The CDR3 is CASRATGPLHF. Written as DNA, the CDR3 is TGTGCCAGCAGGGCGACAGGGCCTCTGCATTTT.

This clonotype has only a few counts. The chain uses TRBV24-1 and TRBJ1-2; 7 bases are shared with TRBD1. Trimming took 4 bases from V and 9 from J; bases not matched to a gene: 7. Per the germline V gene, CDR1 is KGHDR and CDR2 is SFDVKD. The CDR3 is 13 residues long. As DNA, the CDR3 is TGTGCCACCAGTGACACTGACAGGGATAGCTACACCTTC. Protein product: CATSDTDRDSYTF.

This clonotype was seen a handful of times. This chain links TRBV29-1 with TRBJ2-7; D might be TRBD1 (5 bases). Germline V gene sequence: CDR1 SQVTM, CDR2 ANQGSEA. The CDR3 covers 14 residues. Trimming took off 4 bases at V and 5 bases at J, with 18 bases between the two ends. The CDR3 is CSVGGSPGFHEQYF. The CDR3 DNA follows: TGCAGCGTTGGGGGATCACCAGGGTTCCACGAGCAGTACTTC.

The CDR3 protein is CASYRGLNHNTGELFF. The CDR3 DNA sequence: TGTGCCAGCTACAGGGGGCTAAATCATAACACCGGGGAGCTGTTTTTT. The rearrangement links TRBV6-1 to TRBJ2-2; 9 nucleotides match TRBD1. Germline V gene sequence: CDR1 MNHNS, CDR2 SASEGT. Germline trimming cut 8 bases from V and 2 bases from J; bases unmatched to any gene: 9. CDR3 length: 16 amino acids.

CDR3 sequence (DNA): TGTGCCAGCAGCTTAGGTATAGCCGGGACGGAGGCAACTAATGAAAAACTGTTTTTT. It specifies CASSLGIAGTEATNEKLFF. This chain links TRBV7-6 with TRBJ1-4; a weak D match, TRBD1 (5 bases). Per the germline V gene, CDR1 is SGHVS and CDR2 is FNYEAQ. Trimming shortened V by 1 base and J by 0 bases, and 18 bases separated the two germline ends. The CDR3 has 19 residues.

There are a few counts of this clonotype. The rearrangement joins TRBV5-1 to TRBJ1-4; D unclear. Trimming left V 0 bases short and J 0 bases short, with 9 bases between. This CDR3 is built from 16 residues. From germline, CDR1 is SGHRS and CDR2 YFSETQ. CDR3 nucleotides: TGCGCCAGCAGCTTGGCCTACGGGGCAACTAATGAAAAACTGTTTTTT. Its protein is CASSLAYGATNEKLFF.

This clonotype was seen more than once but under ten times. DNA of the CDR3: TGTGCCAGCAGTCCTTCCGTAGAGACCCAGTACTTC. It yields the protein CASSPSVETQYF. The rearrangement uses TRBV3-1 and TRBJ2-5, with unresolved D. The CDR3 runs 12 residues. The germline V gene encodes CDR1 LGHDT and CDR2 YNNKEL (reference sequence). The V end lost 6 bases, the J end lost 4 bases, and 9 bases lay between the germline ends.

This clonotype was counted only a few times. This chain links TRBV20-1 with TRBJ2-7, with 8 bases matching TRBD2. V lost 6 bases, J lost 0 bases, and 19 bases stayed unmatched. This CDR3 is built from 18 residues. Germline CDR1 reads DFQATT; CDR2 reads SNEGSKA (reference sequence). The CDR3 reads CSASPAGRRLASSYEQYF. CDR3 coding DNA: TGCAGTGCATCACCCGCGGGACGGCGACTAGCGAGCTCCTACGAGCAGTACTTC.

This clonotype was seen a handful of times. The chain combines TRBV27 with TRBJ2-1; 9 nucleotides align to TRBD2. With 7 bases clipped from V and 6 bases from J, the junction kept 7 bases outside the gene matches. Germline V gene lookup returns CDR1 MNHEY and CDR2 SMNVEV (reference sequence). The CDR3 length is 14 residues. CDR3 amino acids: CASKEGREGNEQFF. The DNA for the CDR3 is TGTGCCAGCAAAGAGGGGCGGGAGGGCAATGAGCAGTTCTTC.

The chain combines TRBV20-1 with TRBJ2-3, with no clear D. The CDR3 consists of 13 residues. Trimming left V 1 base short and J 6 bases short, with 11 bases between. Germline lookup yields CDR1 DFQATT and CDR2 SNEGSKA (reference sequence). The CDR3 spells CSARVALMDTQYF. Written as DNA, the CDR3 is TGCAGTGCTAGAGTCGCATTAATGGATACGCAGTATTTT.

The chain links TRBV11-2 to TRBJ2-5; 12 nucleotides line up with TRBD2. The CDR3 sequence is 18 residues long. Germline V gene data show CDR1 as SGHAT and CDR2 as FQNNGV. V was clipped by 3 bases and J by 5 bases; unmatched bases: 13. CDR3 amino acids: CASSLVIKGLAGYETQYF. The CDR3 coding sequence is TGTGCCAGCAGCTTGGTAATCAAGGGACTAGCGGGCTATGAGACCCAGTACTTC. The full variable domain, completed using reference TRBV11-2 and TRBJ2-5, is EAGVAQSPRYKIIEKRQSVAFWCNPISGHATLYWYQQILGQGPKLLIQFQNNGVVDDSQLPKDRFSAERLKGVDSTLKIQPAKLEDSAVYLCASSLVIKGLAGYETQYFGPGTRLLVL.

This clonotype has just a few counts. The gene calls are TRBV2 and TRBJ1-1; D uncertain. The CDR3 spans 14 residues. V was clipped by 3 bases and J by 4 bases, with 12 bases between them. Germline V CDR1 and CDR2: SNHLY, FYNNEI. For the CDR3, the DNA is TGTGCCAGCAGTGAGCATGGAGCCTTCACTGAAGCTTTCTTT. Encoded protein: CASSEHGAFTEAFF.

The V call is TRBV20-1, the J call TRBJ1-2; D not certain. The CDR3 consists of 12 residues. With 5 bases removed from V and 3 bases from J, the gap between germline ends came to 10 bases. Germline CDR1 is DFQATT and CDR2 is SNEGSKA (reference sequence). The CDR3, as DNA: TGCAGTGCTTTCCAGACTCACTATGGCTACACCTTC. Protein product: CSAFQTHYGYTF.

The chain recombines TRBV6-2 or TRBV6-3 with TRBJ2-1; no clear D. With 7 bases removed from V and 3 bases from J, the gap between germline ends came to 7 bases. The CDR3 totals 12 residues. CDR1 is MNHEY, CDR2 SVGEGT, per germline. The CDR3 loop is CASTENYNEQFF. The CDR3 nucleotides are TGTGCCAGCACCGAAAACTACAATGAGCAGTTCTTC.

This clonotype was picked up a small number of times. The rearrangement joins TRBV12-3 or TRBV12-4 to TRBJ2-7; the D gene is possibly TRBD2 (6 bases). V shed 7 bases and J shed 2 bases, with 15 bases lying between them. This CDR3 contains 14 residues. The CDR3 DNA is TGTGCCAGCACCAGACTAGGGTTCCCCTACGAGCAGTACTTC. It yields the protein CASTRLGFPYEQYF.

The rearrangement uses TRBV12-3 or TRBV12-4 and TRBJ1-5; 7 bases agree with TRBD1. This CDR3 spans 14 amino acids. V trimming: 6 bases; J trimming: 11 bases; junction bases outside the gene matches: 13. CDR3 sequence reads: CASSPRQGITAQHF. The CDR3 region has the DNA TGTGCCAGCAGCCCCCGACAGGGAATTACGGCCCAGCATTTT.

The rearrangement uses TRBV6-6 and TRBJ2-2, with D unresolved. V was trimmed by 1 base and J by 8 bases, leaving 8 bases between them. Germline V gene sequence: CDR1 MNHNY, CDR2 SVGAGI (reference sequence). The CDR3 is made up of 13 amino acids. The CDR3 sequence is CASSYYWLGELFF. CDR3 sequence (DNA): TGTGCCAGCAGTTACTACTGGCTGGGGGAGCTGTTTTTT.

The V and J genes are TRBV3-1 and TRBJ1-5; possible D gene TRBD1, 5 bases. Deletions cut 3 bases from V and 3 bases from J, with 12 bases between. The V gene's germline CDR1 is LGHDT and CDR2 YNNKEL (reference sequence). The CDR3 contains 15 residues. The CDR3 region has the DNA TGTGCCAGCAGCCAGGGGCAGGCGCCCAATCAGCCCCAGCATTTT. It translates to CASSQGQAPNQPQHF.

This clonotype was observed a few times. The gene calls are TRBV12-3 or TRBV12-4 and TRBJ2-7; D may be TRBD1 (6 bases). CDR3 size: 15 residues. Trimming took off 3 bases at V and 2 bases at J, with 14 bases between the two ends. The DNA of the CDR3 is TGTGCCAGCAGTTTTCTAACAGGGCCAACCTACGAGCAGTACTTC. This translates into CASSFLTGPTYEQYF.

This clonotype was seen ten or more times. The chain joins TRBV6-5 to TRBJ2-3; TRBD1 aligns across 8 bases. The CDR3 runs to 17 residues. CDR1 is MNHEY, CDR2 SVGAGI, per germline. V lost 4 bases and J lost 1; bases outside the gene matches: 10. In nucleotides, the CDR3 is TGTGCCAGCAGTTGGGGGACAGGTTCTACTCGCACAGATACGCAGTATTTT. It translates to CASSWGTGSTRTDTQYF.

The chain combines TRBV4-1 with TRBJ2-4, with 9 positions matching TRBD1. The V gene end was trimmed by 1 base and the J gene end by 1 base; junction bases not matched to a gene: 2. CDR1 and CDR2 (germline): MGHRA, YSYEKL. CDR3 length: 16 amino acids. CDR3 DNA: TGCGCCAGCAGCCAAGGCGGACAGGGGGCCAAAAACATTCAGTACTTC. Protein sequence: CASSQGGQGAKNIQYF.

This clonotype was detected a few times. CDR3 sequence reads: CASREDRGYGYTF. CDR3 nucleotide sequence: TGTGCCAGCAGAGAGGACAGGGGATATGGCTACACCTTC. This sequence joins TRBV12-3 or TRBV12-4 and TRBJ1-2; 9 bases match TRBD1. This CDR3 has 13 residues. The V segment lost 6 bases and the J segment 5 bases; nucleotides outside the gene matches: 4.